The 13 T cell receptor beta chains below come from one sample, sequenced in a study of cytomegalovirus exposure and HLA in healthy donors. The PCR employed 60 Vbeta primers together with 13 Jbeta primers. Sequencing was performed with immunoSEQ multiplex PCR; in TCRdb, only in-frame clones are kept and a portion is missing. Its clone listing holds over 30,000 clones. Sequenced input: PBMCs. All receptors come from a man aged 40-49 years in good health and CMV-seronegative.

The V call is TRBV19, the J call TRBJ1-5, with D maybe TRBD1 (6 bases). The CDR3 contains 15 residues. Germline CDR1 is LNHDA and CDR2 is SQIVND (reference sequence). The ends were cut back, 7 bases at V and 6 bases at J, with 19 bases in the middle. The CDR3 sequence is CASTQITGLVQPQHF. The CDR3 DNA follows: TGTGCCAGTACCCAAATCACAGGGCTCGTTCAGCCCCAGCATTTT.

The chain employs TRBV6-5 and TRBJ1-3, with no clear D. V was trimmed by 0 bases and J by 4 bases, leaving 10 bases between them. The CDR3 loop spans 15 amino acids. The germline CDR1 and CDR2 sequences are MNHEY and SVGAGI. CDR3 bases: TGTGCCAGCAGTTACTCGAGGGAGTTCGGAAACACCATATATTTT. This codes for CASSYSREFGNTIYF.

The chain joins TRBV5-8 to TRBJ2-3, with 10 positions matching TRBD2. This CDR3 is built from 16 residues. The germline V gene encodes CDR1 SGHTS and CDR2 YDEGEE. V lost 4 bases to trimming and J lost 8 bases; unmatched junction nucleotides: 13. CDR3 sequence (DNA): TGTGCCAGCAGCCGATCTAGCGGGGGAACCCTATCTACGCAGTATTTT. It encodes CASSRSSGGTLSTQYF.

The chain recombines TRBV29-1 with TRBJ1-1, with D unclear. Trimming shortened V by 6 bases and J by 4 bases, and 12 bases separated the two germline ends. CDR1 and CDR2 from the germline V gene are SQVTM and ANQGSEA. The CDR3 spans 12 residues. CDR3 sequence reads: CSVLRGGTEAFF. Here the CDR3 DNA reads TGCAGCGTATTACGGGGAGGCACTGAAGCTTTCTTT.

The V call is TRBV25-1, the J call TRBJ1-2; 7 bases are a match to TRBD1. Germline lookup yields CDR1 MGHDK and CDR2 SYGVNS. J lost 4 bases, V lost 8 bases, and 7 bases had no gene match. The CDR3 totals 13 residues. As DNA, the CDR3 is TGTGCCAGCTCAGGGGGAAGGAGCTATGGCTACACCTTC. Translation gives CASSGGRSYGYTF.

As DNA, the CDR3 is TGTGCCAGCAGCTCCCAAGGGGGGGGTATCACTGAAGCTTTCTTT. Translating gives CASSSQGGGITEAFF. V gene TRBV9 combines with J gene TRBJ1-1; tentatively, D is TRBD1 (6 bases). V lost 4 bases to trimming and J lost 4 bases, with 17 bases between them. The CDR3 runs to 15 residues. Germline V CDR1 and CDR2: SGDLS, YYNGEE.

This chain's CDR3 is CASSQVDGPLTGQGYTF. The CDR3 DNA is TGCGCCAGCAGCCAGGTGGACGGACCGCTAACGGGACAGGGTTACACCTTC. This chain uses TRBV4-3 with TRBJ1-2; 9 bases are shared with TRBD1. V shed 3 bases, J shed 11 bases, and the junction held 19 bases outside the gene matches. Germline values: CDR1 LGHNA, CDR2 YSLEER. This CDR3 is built from 17 residues.

DNA of the CDR3: TGTGCCAGCAGCTTAGAGGGCGGGATCTCGAGGAATGAGCAGTTCTTC. It codes for CASSLEGGISRNEQFF. This chain links TRBV7-9 with TRBJ2-1; the D gene is possibly TRBD2 (6 bases). Trimming shortened V by 1 base and J by 7 bases, and 17 bases separated the two germline ends. CDR1 SEHNR and CDR2 FQNEAQ come from the germline V gene (reference sequence). The CDR3 totals 16 residues.

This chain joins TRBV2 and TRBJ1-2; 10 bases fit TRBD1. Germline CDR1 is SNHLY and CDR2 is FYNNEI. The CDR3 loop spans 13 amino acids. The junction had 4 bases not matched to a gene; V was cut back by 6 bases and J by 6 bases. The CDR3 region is CASSRTGGDGYTF. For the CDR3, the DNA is TGTGCCAGCAGCCGGACAGGGGGTGATGGCTACACCTTC.

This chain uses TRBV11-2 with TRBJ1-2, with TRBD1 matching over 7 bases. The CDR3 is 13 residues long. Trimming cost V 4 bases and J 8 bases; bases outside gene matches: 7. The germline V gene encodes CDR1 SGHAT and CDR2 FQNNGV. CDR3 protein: CASSSNRGGGYTF. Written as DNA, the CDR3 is TGTGCCAGCAGCTCAAACAGGGGCGGCGGCTACACCTTC.

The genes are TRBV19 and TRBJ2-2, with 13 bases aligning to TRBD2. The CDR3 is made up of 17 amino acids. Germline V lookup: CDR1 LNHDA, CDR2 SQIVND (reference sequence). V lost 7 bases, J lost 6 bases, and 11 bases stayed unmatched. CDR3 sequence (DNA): TGTGCCAGTACCATACTAGCGGGAGGGCGGTTGGCCGGGGAGCTGTTTTTT. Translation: CASTILAGGRLAGELFF.

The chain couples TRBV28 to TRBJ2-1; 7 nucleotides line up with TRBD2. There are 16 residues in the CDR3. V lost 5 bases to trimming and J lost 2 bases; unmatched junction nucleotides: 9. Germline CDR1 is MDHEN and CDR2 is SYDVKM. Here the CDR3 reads CASSPTGLAAYNEQFF. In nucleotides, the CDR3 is TGTGCCAGCAGTCCGACTGGTCTAGCGGCCTACAATGAGCAGTTCTTC.

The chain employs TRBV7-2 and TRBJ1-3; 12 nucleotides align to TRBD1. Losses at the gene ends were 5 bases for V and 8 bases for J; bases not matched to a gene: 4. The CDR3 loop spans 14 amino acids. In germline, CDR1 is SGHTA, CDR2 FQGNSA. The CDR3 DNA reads TGTGCCAGCAGCCCGGGACAGGGGGCACACACCATATATTTT. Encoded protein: CASSPGQGAHTIYF.